This T cell receptor beta chain was observed in a study of identical twins. Study-wide results and limits: The degree of excess twin sharing was weaker in beta out-of-frame sequences.

The CDR3 loop spans 14 amino acids. Germline CDR1 SGHRS, CDR2 YFSETQ. Trimming shortened V by 4 bases and J by 7 bases, and 14 bases separated the two germline ends. Template switching added a universal primer site; cDNA carried unique molecular identifiers. TCRdb ran MiXCR on the 5' RACE reads and lists one entry per CDR3 protein. The repertoire has some 600,000 distinct CDR3 sequences, 7.1% of them found once; the top ten carry 1.5% to 2%. This clonotype has a handful of counts. What it binds is not known. These data are also associated with another study on yellow fever vaccine responses in identical twins.

This clonotype originated in a woman under 30 in good health. Specimen: PBMCs. The rearrangement links TRBV5-1 to TRBJ1-4, with D uncertain. For the CDR3, the DNA is TGCGCCAGCAGCATGGACCAAATTAGTGAAAAACTGTTTTTT. Its translation is CASSMDQISEKLFF. Full variable domain (outside the CDR3, taken from reference TRBV5-1 and TRBJ1-4): KAGVTQTPRYLIKTRGQQVTLSCSPISGHRSVSWYQQTPGQGLQFLFEYFSETQRNKGNFPGRFSGRQFSNSRSEMNVSTLELGDSALYLCASSMDQISEKLFFGSGTQLSVL.